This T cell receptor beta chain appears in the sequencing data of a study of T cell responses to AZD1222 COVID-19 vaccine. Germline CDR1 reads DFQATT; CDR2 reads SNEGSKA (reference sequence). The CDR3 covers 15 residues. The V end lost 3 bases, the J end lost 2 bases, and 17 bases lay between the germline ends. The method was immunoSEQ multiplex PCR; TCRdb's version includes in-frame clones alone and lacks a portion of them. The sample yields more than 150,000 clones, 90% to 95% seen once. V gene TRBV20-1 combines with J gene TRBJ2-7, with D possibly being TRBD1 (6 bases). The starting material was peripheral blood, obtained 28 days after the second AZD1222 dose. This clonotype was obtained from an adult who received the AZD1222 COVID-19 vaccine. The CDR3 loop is CSASDRSLLAYEQYF. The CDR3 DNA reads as TGCAGTGCTAGTGACAGGAGCCTGTTGGCCTACGAGCAGTACTTC.